The clone carrying this TCR beta chain was observed a few times. What it binds is not known. RNA was extracted and reverse transcribed into cDNA as the sequencing template. Clones were sequenced by immunoSEQ multiplex PCR, and TCRdb holds only the in-frame ones, with some missing. The sample includes 150,000 to 200,000 clones, roughly 70% of them seen just once. This entry comes from a study of CD8+ T cells in alopecia areata. At the level of the study: Each of the treated patients was given oral tofacitinib, 5 to 10 mg twice daily, for moderate-to-severe alopecia areata. Severity scores in treated patients reflected the percentage of scalp affected.

General study findings and limits: Tissue-resident alphabeta T cells belonging to normal skin likewise get sequenced within scalp specimens. Many expanded lesional clones persisted during tofacitinib (in both scalp and blood).

Indicated treatment: oral pan-JAK inhibitor, 5-10 mg twice daily. Germline values: CDR1 SGHTA, CDR2 FQGNSA. Trimming pared 1 base from V and 5 bases from J, leaving 11 bases between. The CDR3 extends over 14 amino acids. The specimen comprised CD4+ T cells sorted from blood, sampled between weeks 47 and 50, from a patient treated with tofacitinib. This TCR was recovered from a human donor with alopecia areata. The chain combines TRBV7-2 with TRBJ2-5; unclear D gene. The CDR3 protein is CASSLGGVAETQYF. In nucleotides, the CDR3 is TGTGCCAGCAGCTTAGGTGGGGTTGCGGAGACCCAGTACTTC.